This T cell receptor (beta chain) was captured by sequencing in a study of blood T cell repertoires in COVID-19. On the study more broadly: Samples taken during acute and convalescent COVID-19 were collected in the United States, Italy and Spain. In each case, the material was cDNA or gDNA derived from T cells, B-cell-depleted T cells, or PBMCs.

Authors' analysis steps: From reference gene primer amplification, estimates of nucleated cell counts were derived. Assay: immunoSEQ multiplex PCR; the TCRdb copy retains only in-frame clones and omits some. V and J calls and clone size are copied from that table; D and trimming were computed from the DNA. Of 100,000 to 120,000 clones in the sample, nearly 90% were seen once. The germline V gene encodes CDR1 SGHDN and CDR2 FVKESK. CDR3 length: 18 amino acids. V shed 0 bases and J shed 7 bases, with 22 bases lying between them. The TCR comes from a human donor in a cohort sampled during active COVID-19. The chain couples TRBV14 to TRBJ2-1; a possible D gene is TRBD1 (5 bases). The sample was peripheral blood. CDR3 nucleotide sequence: TGTGCCAGCAGCCAAGATGTCGCTTCAGGGCGCCGCGCGAATGAGCAGTTCTTC. This sequence encodes CASSQDVASGRRANEQFF.